A selection of T cell receptor beta chains follows, all from one sample in a study of blood T cell repertoires in COVID-19. The method was immunoSEQ multiplex PCR; TCRdb's version includes in-frame clones alone and lacks a portion of them. The sample yields fewer than 300,000 clones, approximately 81% seen once. The specimen was peripheral blood. The receptors shown here come from a woman between 18 and 30 years old with acute or convalescent COVID-19. The CDR3 runs from the conserved cysteine through the conserved F or W. Fields, in order: J gene, D gene, V gene, clone size, CDR3 protein, CDR3 DNA. D genes are given only for firm matches. Where a row states a size, it is once, few, many or the class of an expanded clone; other rows omit it.

j_gene: TRBJ1-6
d_gene: NA
v_gene: TRBV6-6
abundance: NA
CDR3aa: CASSLETGYNSPLHF
CDR3nt: TGTGCCAGCAGTCTAGAGACAGGTTATAATTCACCCCTCCACTTT

j_gene: TRBJ2-7
d_gene: TRBD1
v_gene: TRBV9
abundance: NA
CDR3aa: CASSPRTGQGSYEQYF
CDR3nt: TGTGCCAGCAGCCCCAGAACGGGACAGGGGTCCTACGAGCAGTACTTC

j_gene: TRBJ1-1
d_gene: NA
v_gene: TRBV7-2
abundance: once
CDR3aa: CASSLGTGAGLRAFF
CDR3nt: TGTGCCAGCAGCTTAGGGACTGGGGCGGGGTTACGGGCTTTCTTT

j_gene: TRBJ2-7
d_gene: NA
v_gene: TRBV5-6
abundance: NA
CDR3aa: CASSLGYEQYF
CDR3nt: TGTGCCAGCAGCCTCGGGTACGAGCAGTACTTC

j_gene: TRBJ2-2
d_gene: NA
v_gene: TRBV7-2
abundance: NA
CDR3aa: CASSFLGTQNTGELFF
CDR3nt: TGTGCCAGCAGCTTTCTGGGGACACAGAACACCGGGGAGCTGTTTTTT

j_gene: TRBJ2-6
d_gene: TRBD1
v_gene: TRBV30
abundance: NA
CDR3aa: CAGQPRQGLGANVLTF
CDR3nt: TGTGCCGGCCAACCTCGACAGGGCCTTGGGGCCAACGTCCTGACTTTC

j_gene: TRBJ2-7
d_gene: TRBD1
v_gene: TRBV5-1
abundance: few
CDR3aa: CASSPGTGGDEQYF
CDR3nt: TGCGCCAGCAGCCCGGGGACAGGGGGCGACGAGCAGTACTTC

j_gene: TRBJ2-7
d_gene: TRBD2
v_gene: TRBV7-8
abundance: NA
CDR3aa: CASSPWGGEQYF
CDR3nt: TGTGCCAGCAGCCCATGGGGGGGCGAGCAGTACTTC

j_gene: TRBJ2-5
d_gene: NA
v_gene: TRBV6-1
abundance: NA
CDR3aa: CASSEVGVPPETQYF
CDR3nt: TGTGCCAGCAGTGAAGTGGGAGTCCCCCCAGAGACCCAGTACTTC

j_gene: TRBJ1-1
d_gene: TRBD1
v_gene: TRBV18
abundance: few
CDR3aa: CASSPGTGFHNTEAFF
CDR3nt: TGTGCCAGCTCACCAGGGACAGGGTTCCACAACACTGAAGCTTTCTTT

j_gene: TRBJ2-6
d_gene: TRBD1
v_gene: TRBV9
abundance: NA
CDR3aa: CASSVGVKWGQGIEGSGANVLTF
CDR3nt: TGTGCCAGCAGCGTAGGAGTGAAGTGGGGACAGGGAATTGAAGGGTCTGGGGCCAACGTCCTGACTTTC

j_gene: TRBJ2-3
d_gene: TRBD2
v_gene: TRBV19
abundance: NA
CDR3aa: CASSLKGRGASTDTQYF
CDR3nt: TGTGCCAGTAGTCTCAAAGGGAGGGGAGCCTCCACAGATACGCAGTATTTT

j_gene: TRBJ2-3
d_gene: TRBD2
v_gene: TRBV5-6
abundance: NA
CDR3aa: CASSWALAGPAASTDTQYF
CDR3nt: TGTGCCAGCAGCTGGGCCCTAGCGGGCCCCGCGGCTAGCACAGATACGCAGTATTTT

j_gene: TRBJ2-7
d_gene: TRBD1
v_gene: TRBV6-6
abundance: NA
CDR3aa: CASSLPDRGIYEQYF
CDR3nt: TGTGCCAGCAGCCTCCCGGACAGGGGGATCTACGAGCAGTACTTC

j_gene: TRBJ2-1
d_gene: NA
v_gene: TRBV3-1/TRBV3-2
abundance: NA
CDR3aa: CASSQDSPNYSGKQSSYNEQFF
CDR3nt: TGTGCCAGCAGCCAAGATTCGCCTAACTATTCGGGGAAACAAAGCTCCTACAATGAGCAGTTCTTC

j_gene: TRBJ2-2
d_gene: NA
v_gene: TRBV7-8
abundance: many
CDR3aa: CASSLGLRRGLTGELFF
CDR3nt: TGTGCCAGCAGCTTAGGGTTACGGAGGGGGCTCACCGGGGAGCTGTTTTTT

j_gene: TRBJ1-1
d_gene: TRBD1
v_gene: TRBV7-9
abundance: few
CDR3aa: CASSFPQGANTEAFF
CDR3nt: TGTGCCAGCAGCTTTCCACAGGGGGCTAACACTGAAGCTTTCTTT

j_gene: TRBJ2-7
d_gene: TRBD2
v_gene: TRBV7-8
abundance: NA
CDR3aa: CASSHKTSGRTRYEQYF
CDR3nt: TGTGCCAGCAGCCACAAAACTAGCGGGAGGACCCGCTACGAGCAGTACTTC

j_gene: TRBJ1-2
d_gene: NA
v_gene: TRBV12-3/TRBV12-4
abundance: NA
CDR3aa: CASSLGRGYTF
CDR3nt: TGTGCCAGCAGTTTAGGCCGGGGCTACACCTTC

j_gene: TRBJ2-1
d_gene: NA
v_gene: TRBV9
abundance: NA
CDR3aa: CASSVDILAGNEQFF
CDR3nt: TGTGCCAGCAGCGTAGACATCCTAGCAGGCAATGAGCAGTTCTTC

j_gene: TRBJ2-1
d_gene: TRBD2
v_gene: TRBV11-2
abundance: NA
CDR3aa: CASSSGYGTSGRGSNEQFF
CDR3nt: TGTGCCAGCAGCTCCGGATACGGGACTAGCGGGAGAGGATCCAATGAGCAGTTCTTC

j_gene: TRBJ2-1
d_gene: TRBD2
v_gene: TRBV7-9
abundance: NA
CDR3aa: CASSIASGIYNEQFF
CDR3nt: TGTGCCAGCAGCATTGCTAGCGGGATATACAATGAGCAGTTCTTC

j_gene: TRBJ2-1
d_gene: NA
v_gene: TRBV10-3
abundance: NA
CDR3aa: CATRREGGPNTYNEQFF
CDR3nt: TGTGCCACCAGACGGGAAGGAGGGCCCAACACCTACAATGAGCAGTTCTTC

j_gene: TRBJ2-5
d_gene: NA
v_gene: TRBV21-1
abundance: NA
CDR3aa: CASSKGLLAGGRETQYF
CDR3nt: TGTGCCAGCAGCAAAGGGTTGCTAGCGGGAGGCCGAGAGACCCAGTACTTC

j_gene: TRBJ1-1
d_gene: NA
v_gene: TRBV12-5
abundance: NA
CDR3aa: CASGLGENTEAFF
CDR3nt: TGTGCTAGTGGTTTGGGAGAGAACACTGAAGCTTTCTTT

j_gene: TRBJ2-7
d_gene: TRBD1
v_gene: TRBV9
abundance: NA
CDR3aa: CASSLGGPEQYF
CDR3nt: TGTGCCAGCAGCCTAGGGGGCCCCGAGCAGTACTTC

j_gene: TRBJ2-7
d_gene: TRBD1
v_gene: TRBV15
abundance: NA
CDR3aa: CATSRGDRSEQYF
CDR3nt: TGTGCCACCAGCAGAGGGGACAGGAGCGAGCAGTACTTC

j_gene: TRBJ1-6
d_gene: NA
v_gene: TRBV28
abundance: NA
CDR3aa: CASTQGGDSPLHF
CDR3nt: TGTGCCAGCACGCAGGGCGGTGATTCACCCCTCCACTTT

j_gene: TRBJ1-5
d_gene: NA
v_gene: TRBV6-2/TRBV6-3
abundance: NA
CDR3aa: CASSYSRDIWGLNQPQHF
CDR3nt: TGTGCCAGCAGTTACTCTCGTGATATTTGGGGCCTCAATCAGCCCCAGCATTTT

j_gene: TRBJ2-7
d_gene: TRBD1
v_gene: TRBV30
abundance: NA
CDR3aa: CASDRTGAIYEQYF
CDR3nt: TGTGCCTCCGATCGCACAGGGGCTATCTACGAGCAGTACTTC

j_gene: TRBJ2-1
d_gene: TRBD1
v_gene: TRBV6-5
abundance: NA
CDR3aa: CASSRGQGGDEQFF
CDR3nt: TGTGCCAGCAGTAGGGGACAGGGAGGCGATGAGCAGTTCTTC

j_gene: TRBJ2-5
d_gene: TRBD1
v_gene: TRBV7-2
abundance: NA
CDR3aa: CASSLAGQQETQYF
CDR3nt: TGTGCCAGCAGCTTAGCGGGACAGCAAGAGACCCAGTACTTC

j_gene: TRBJ2-6
d_gene: NA
v_gene: TRBV18
abundance: NA
CDR3aa: CASSPPDWDSGANVLTF
CDR3nt: TGTGCCAGCTCACCACCGGACTGGGACTCTGGGGCCAACGTCCTGACTTTC

j_gene: TRBJ2-5
d_gene: TRBD2
v_gene: TRBV12-5
abundance: NA
CDR3aa: CASGPGGYETQYF
CDR3nt: TGTGCTAGTGGTCCGGGGGGGTATGAGACCCAGTACTTC

j_gene: TRBJ1-1
d_gene: NA
v_gene: TRBV3-1/TRBV3-2
abundance: NA
CDR3aa: CASSQDGAEMNTEAFF
CDR3nt: TGTGCCAGCAGCCAAGATGGGGCCGAAATGAACACTGAAGCTTTCTTT

j_gene: TRBJ2-1
d_gene: NA
v_gene: TRBV19
abundance: NA
CDR3aa: CASTHTWDIHNEQFF
CDR3nt: TGTGCCAGTACTCACACCTGGGACATCCACAATGAGCAGTTCTTC

j_gene: TRBJ2-7
d_gene: TRBD2
v_gene: TRBV6-5
abundance: NA
CDR3aa: CASSYSGIVYEQYF
CDR3nt: TGTGCCAGCAGTTATAGCGGGATAGTGTACGAGCAGTACTTC

j_gene: TRBJ2-7
d_gene: NA
v_gene: TRBV4-1
abundance: NA
CDR3aa: CASSQGTDEQYF
CDR3nt: TGCGCCAGCAGCCAAGGGACAGACGAGCAGTACTTC

j_gene: TRBJ2-5
d_gene: NA
v_gene: TRBV10-3
abundance: NA
CDR3aa: CAISPPGETQYF
CDR3nt: TGTGCCATCAGCCCCCCCGGGGAGACCCAGTACTTC

j_gene: TRBJ2-5
d_gene: TRBD2
v_gene: TRBV11-2
abundance: NA
CDR3aa: CASSLGALAGEETQYF
CDR3nt: TGTGCCAGCAGCTTAGGTGCCCTAGCGGGAGAAGAGACCCAGTACTTC

j_gene: TRBJ1-4
d_gene: TRBD1
v_gene: TRBV6-1
abundance: NA
CDR3aa: CASSEGGRQGGNEKLFF
CDR3nt: TGTGCCAGCAGTGAAGGAGGGAGACAGGGGGGGAATGAAAAACTGTTTTTT

j_gene: TRBJ2-1
d_gene: TRBD2
v_gene: TRBV29-1
abundance: NA
CDR3aa: CSAPIPDTGLAPSSYNEQFF
CDR3nt: TGCAGCGCCCCAATTCCGGATACGGGACTAGCCCCCTCCTCCTACAATGAGCAGTTCTTC

j_gene: TRBJ2-3
d_gene: TRBD1
v_gene: TRBV5-1
abundance: NA
CDR3aa: CASSLRQGATDTQYF
CDR3nt: TGCGCCAGCAGCTTACGACAGGGGGCAACAGATACGCAGTATTTT

j_gene: TRBJ1-5
d_gene: NA
v_gene: TRBV27
abundance: NA
CDR3aa: CASSPGWVSQPQHF
CDR3nt: TGTGCCAGCAGTCCCGGGTGGGTCTCTCAGCCCCAGCATTTT

j_gene: TRBJ1-5
d_gene: NA
v_gene: TRBV6-5
abundance: NA
CDR3aa: CASTRQGPQNQPQHF
CDR3nt: TGTGCCAGCACGCGGCAGGGGCCTCAAAATCAGCCCCAGCATTTT